One and the same sample provided the 8 T cell receptor beta chains below, sequenced in a study of blood T cell repertoires in COVID-19. Clones were read by immunoSEQ multiplex PCR, and TCRdb kept only the in-frame ones, dropping some. The sample contains 200,000 to 250,000 clones, around nine tenths of which appear only once. The sample comprised PBMCs or T cells enriched from blood (not recorded which). These receptor sequences come from a woman aged 45-65 years with acute COVID-19.

The J gene is TRBJ1-1, the V gene TRBV5-6; 10 positions match TRBD1. The germline V gene has CDR1 SGHDT and CDR2 YYEEEE. The trim removed 3 bases at V and 7 bases at J, leaving 6 bases unmatched. The CDR3 length is 14 residues. The CDR3 spells CASSWDRGRFEAFF. The CDR3 nucleotides are TGTGCCAGCAGCTGGGACAGGGGAAGGTTTGAAGCTTTCTTT.

DNA of the CDR3: TGTGCCATCAAAGATTTAGCGGGGGACTACGAGCAGTACTTC. The encoded protein is CAIKDLAGDYEQYF. The chain uses TRBV10-3 and TRBJ2-7, with 9 bases that match TRBD2. J was trimmed by 3 bases and V by 7 bases; bases with no gene match: 7. The CDR3 is 14 amino acids. CDR1 ENHRY and CDR2 SYGVKD come from the germline V gene.

The chain joins TRBV2 to TRBJ2-7; D gene ambiguous. The CDR3 is 12 residues long. Trimming stripped 4 bases from V and 4 bases from J, with 8 bases between. CDR1 is SNHLY and CDR2 is FYNNEI in the germline V gene. Here the CDR3 reads CASSAGQYEQYF. As DNA, the CDR3 is TGTGCCAGCAGTGCAGGTCAATACGAGCAGTACTTC. The whole variable domain, remainder taken from reference TRBV2 and TRBJ2-7, is EPEVTQTPSHQVTQMGQEVILRCVPISNHLYFYWYRQILGQKVEFLVSFYNNEISEKSEIFDDQFSVERPDGSNFTLKIRSTKLEDSAMYFCASSAGQYEQYFGPGTRLTVT.

This clone was recorded many times. The chain is built from TRBV7-8 and TRBJ2-2, with D possibly being TRBD2 (5 bases). With 2 bases removed from V and 0 bases from J, the gap between germline ends came to 16 bases. This CDR3 is built from 18 residues. Looked up from germline, CDR1 is SGHVS and CDR2 is FQNEAQ. The CDR3 sequence is CASSLPGLDFANTGELFF. The CDR3 DNA follows: TGTGCCAGCAGCTTACCTGGACTTGATTTCGCGAACACCGGGGAGCTGTTTTTT.

This chain connects TRBV6-2 or TRBV6-3 to TRBJ2-1; 12 nucleotides align to TRBD2. CDR1 and CDR2 (germline): MNHEY, SVGEGT. The CDR3 runs 16 residues. With 0 bases clipped from V and 8 bases from J, the junction kept 5 bases outside the gene matches. The CDR3 coding sequence is TGTGCCAGCAGTTACTCAGGACTAGCGGGATATCATGAGCAGTTCTTC. Translating it yields CASSYSGLAGYHEQFF.

V and J are TRBV5-6 and TRBJ2-5; a weak D match, TRBD1 (5 bases). The germline V gene encodes CDR1 SGHDT and CDR2 YYEEEE. CDR3 length: 14 residues. Trimming took 1 base from V and 3 from J, leaving 10 bases between them. CDR3 nucleotide sequence: TGTGCCAGCAGCTTGATGGGGCCCAAAGAGACCCAGTACTTC. Translation: CASSLMGPKETQYF.

The chain carries TRBV7-9 and TRBJ2-5, with TRBD1 identical over 8 bases. V lost 6 bases, J lost 4 bases, and 10 bases stayed unmatched. The CDR3 contains 15 residues. Germline CDR1 and CDR2: SEHNR and FQNEAQ (reference sequence). CDR3 residues: CASSPGQGGRETQYF. DNA for the CDR3: TGTGCCAGCAGTCCAGGACAGGGCGGGCGAGAGACCCAGTACTTC.

This clone was counted a few times. CDR3 sequence reads: CASRERRGTGASGELFF. As DNA, the CDR3 is TGTGCCAGCAGAGAACGACGGGGGACAGGGGCGTCCGGGGAGCTGTTTTTT. The chain joins TRBV6-1 to TRBJ2-2; 10 bases are shared with TRBD1. The V gene end was trimmed by 6 bases and the J gene end by 6 bases; junction bases not matched to a gene: 13. Germline V gene data show CDR1 as MNHNS and CDR2 as SASEGT. This CDR3 has 17 residues.